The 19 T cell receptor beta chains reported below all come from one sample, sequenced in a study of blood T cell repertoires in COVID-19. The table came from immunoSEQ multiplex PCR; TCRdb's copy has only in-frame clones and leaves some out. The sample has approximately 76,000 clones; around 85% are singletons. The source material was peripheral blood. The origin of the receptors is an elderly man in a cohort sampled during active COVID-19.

CDR3 residues: CASSRGGAQETQYF. DNA for the CDR3: TGTGCCAGCAGCCGCGGGGGGGCCCAAGAGACCCAGTACTTC. V usage is TRBV11-2 and J usage is TRBJ2-5; 9 bases align to TRBD2. There are 14 residues in the CDR3. Germline CDR1 reads SGHAT; CDR2 reads FQNNGV. The V gene end was trimmed by 5 bases and the J gene end by 1 base; junction bases not matched to a gene: 2.

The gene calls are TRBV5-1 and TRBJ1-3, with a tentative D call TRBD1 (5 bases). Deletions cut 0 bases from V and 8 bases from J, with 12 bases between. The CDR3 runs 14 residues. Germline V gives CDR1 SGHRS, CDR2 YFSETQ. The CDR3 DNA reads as TGCGCCAGCAGCTTGGAGACAGTCTCGGACACCATATATTTT. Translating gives CASSLETVSDTIYF.

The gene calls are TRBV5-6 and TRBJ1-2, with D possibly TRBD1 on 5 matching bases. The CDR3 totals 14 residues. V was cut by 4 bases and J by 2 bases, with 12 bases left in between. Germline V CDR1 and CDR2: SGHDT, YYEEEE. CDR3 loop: CASSPDRQNYGYTF. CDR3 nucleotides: TGTGCCAGCAGCCCCGACAGACAAAACTATGGCTACACCTTC.

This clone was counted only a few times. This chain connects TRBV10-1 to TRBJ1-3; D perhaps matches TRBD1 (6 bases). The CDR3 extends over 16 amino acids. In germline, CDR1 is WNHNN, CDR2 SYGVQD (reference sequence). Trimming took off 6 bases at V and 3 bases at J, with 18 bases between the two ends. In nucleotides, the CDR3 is TGCGCCAGCAGCCACGAACAGGGAGGGAATGGAAACACCATATATTTT. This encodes CASSHEQGGNGNTIYF.

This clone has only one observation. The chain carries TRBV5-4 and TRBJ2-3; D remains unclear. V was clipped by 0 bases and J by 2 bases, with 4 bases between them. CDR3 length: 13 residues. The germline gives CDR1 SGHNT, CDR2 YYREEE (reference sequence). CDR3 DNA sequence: TGTGCCAGCAGCTTGGACTTCACAGATACGCAGTATTTT. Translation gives CASSLDFTDTQYF.

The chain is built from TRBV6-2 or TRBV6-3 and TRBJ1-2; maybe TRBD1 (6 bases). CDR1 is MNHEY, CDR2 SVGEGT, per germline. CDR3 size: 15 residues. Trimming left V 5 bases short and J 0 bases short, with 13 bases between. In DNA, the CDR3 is TGTGCCAGCAGTCCCCTGGACAGACCTAACTATGGCTACACCTTC. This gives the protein CASSPLDRPNYGYTF.

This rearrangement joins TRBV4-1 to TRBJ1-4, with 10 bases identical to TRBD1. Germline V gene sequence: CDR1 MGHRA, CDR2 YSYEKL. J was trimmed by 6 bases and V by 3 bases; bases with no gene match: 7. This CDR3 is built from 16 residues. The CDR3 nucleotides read TGCGCCAGCAGCCAGGTTCCCGGGACAGGGGATGAAAAACTGTTTTTT. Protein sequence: CASSQVPGTGDEKLFF.

This CDR3 reads CASSLQGYNEQFF. The CDR3 coding sequence is TGTGCCAGCAGTCTACAGGGATACAATGAGCAGTTCTTC. This chain uses TRBV2 with TRBJ2-1; maybe TRBD1 (6 bases). Trimming shortened V by 5 bases and J by 4 bases, and 9 bases separated the two germline ends. The CDR3 runs 13 residues. Germline CDR1 and CDR2: SNHLY and FYNNEI.

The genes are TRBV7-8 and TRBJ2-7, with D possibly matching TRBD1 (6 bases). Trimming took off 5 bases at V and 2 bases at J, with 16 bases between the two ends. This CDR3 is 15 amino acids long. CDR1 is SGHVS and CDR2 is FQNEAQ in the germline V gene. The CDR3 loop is CASSPHPGDTYEQYF. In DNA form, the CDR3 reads TGTGCCAGCAGCCCGCATCCAGGGGACACCTACGAGCAGTACTTC.

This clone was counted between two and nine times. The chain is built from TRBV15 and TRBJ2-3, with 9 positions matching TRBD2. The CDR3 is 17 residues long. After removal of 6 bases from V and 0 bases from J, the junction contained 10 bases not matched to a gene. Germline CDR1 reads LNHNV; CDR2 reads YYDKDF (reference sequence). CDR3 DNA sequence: TGTGCCACCAGGAGTGGAATAGCGGGGGAGAGCACAGATACGCAGTATTTT. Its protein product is CATRSGIAGESTDTQYF.

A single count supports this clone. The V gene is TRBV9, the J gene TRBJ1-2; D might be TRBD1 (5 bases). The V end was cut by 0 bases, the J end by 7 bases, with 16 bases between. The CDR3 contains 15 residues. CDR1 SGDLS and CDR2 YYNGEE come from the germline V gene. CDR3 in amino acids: CASSVENGGEGGYTF. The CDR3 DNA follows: TGTGCCAGCAGCGTAGAGAACGGAGGGGAAGGTGGCTACACCTTC.

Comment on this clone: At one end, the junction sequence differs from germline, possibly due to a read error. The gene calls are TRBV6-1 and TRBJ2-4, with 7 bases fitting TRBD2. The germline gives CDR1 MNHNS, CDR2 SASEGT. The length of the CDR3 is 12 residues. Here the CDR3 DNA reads TGTGCCAGCAGTGACATTGGGGAGGGGACGGACTTC. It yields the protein CASSDIGEGTDF.

The CDR3 is CASSPGSGASYEQYF. CDR3 DNA sequence: TGTGCCAGCAGCCCCGGAAGTGGGGCGTCCTACGAGCAGTACTTC. The chain joins TRBV7-9 to TRBJ2-7; tentatively, D is TRBD1 (5 bases). The CDR3 is 15 amino acids. CDR1 and CDR2 from the germline V gene are SEHNR and FQNEAQ (reference sequence). The V end was cut by 5 bases, the J end by 1 base, with 15 bases between.

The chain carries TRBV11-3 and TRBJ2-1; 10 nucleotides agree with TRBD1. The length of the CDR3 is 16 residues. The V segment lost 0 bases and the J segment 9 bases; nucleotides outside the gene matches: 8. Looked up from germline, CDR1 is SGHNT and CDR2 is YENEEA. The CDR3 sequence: CASSLEGTGVRCEQFF. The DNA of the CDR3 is TGTGCCAGCAGCTTAGAGGGGACAGGGGTGAGATGTGAGCAGTTCTTC.

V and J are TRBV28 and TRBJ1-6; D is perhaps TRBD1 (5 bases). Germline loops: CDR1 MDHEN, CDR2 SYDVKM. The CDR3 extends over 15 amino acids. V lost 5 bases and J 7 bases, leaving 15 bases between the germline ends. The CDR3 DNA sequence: TGTGCCAGCAGTAATACGAGGGGACTGAATTCACCCCTCCACTTT. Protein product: CASSNTRGLNSPLHF.

The CDR3 DNA follows: TGTGCCAGTAGTGGGTATTGGGCGGGGGGCCGAGAGACCCAGTACTTC. Protein product: CASSGYWAGGRETQYF. The chain employs TRBV19 and TRBJ2-5; 8 nucleotides align to TRBD2. Trimming took 5 bases from V and 4 from J; bases not matched to a gene: 12. The CDR3 loop spans 16 amino acids. Germline assignment: CDR1 LNHDA and CDR2 SQIVND (reference sequence).

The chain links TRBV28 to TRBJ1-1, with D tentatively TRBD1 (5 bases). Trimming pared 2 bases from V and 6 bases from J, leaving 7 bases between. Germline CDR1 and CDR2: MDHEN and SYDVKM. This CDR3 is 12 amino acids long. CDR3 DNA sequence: TGTGCCAGCAGTTTAGCGGGGGCTGAAGCTTTCTTT. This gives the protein CASSLAGAEAFF. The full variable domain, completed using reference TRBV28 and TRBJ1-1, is DVKVTQSSRYLVKRTGEKVFLECVQDMDHENMFWYRQDPGLGLRLIYFSYDVKMKEKGDIPEGYSVSREKKERFSLILESASTNQTSMYLCASSLAGAEAFFGQGTRLTVV.

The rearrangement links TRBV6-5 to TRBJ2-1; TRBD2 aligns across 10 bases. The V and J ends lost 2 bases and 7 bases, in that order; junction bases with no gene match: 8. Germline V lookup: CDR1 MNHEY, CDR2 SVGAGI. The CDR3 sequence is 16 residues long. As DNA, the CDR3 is TGTGCCAGCAGTTACGCTCAAGCGGGGGGGCCGAATGAGCAGTTCTTC. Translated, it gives CASSYAQAGGPNEQFF.

CDR3 loop: CASSLDSSGTYSYEQYF. CDR3 bases: TGTGCCAGCAGCTTAGACTCCTCTGGGACTTACTCCTACGAGCAGTACTTC. This chain links TRBV7-2 with TRBJ2-7, with D possibly matching TRBD2 (6 bases). The length of the CDR3 is 17 residues. In germline, CDR1 is SGHTA, CDR2 FQGNSA. V was trimmed by 1 base and J by 0 bases, leaving 16 bases between them.